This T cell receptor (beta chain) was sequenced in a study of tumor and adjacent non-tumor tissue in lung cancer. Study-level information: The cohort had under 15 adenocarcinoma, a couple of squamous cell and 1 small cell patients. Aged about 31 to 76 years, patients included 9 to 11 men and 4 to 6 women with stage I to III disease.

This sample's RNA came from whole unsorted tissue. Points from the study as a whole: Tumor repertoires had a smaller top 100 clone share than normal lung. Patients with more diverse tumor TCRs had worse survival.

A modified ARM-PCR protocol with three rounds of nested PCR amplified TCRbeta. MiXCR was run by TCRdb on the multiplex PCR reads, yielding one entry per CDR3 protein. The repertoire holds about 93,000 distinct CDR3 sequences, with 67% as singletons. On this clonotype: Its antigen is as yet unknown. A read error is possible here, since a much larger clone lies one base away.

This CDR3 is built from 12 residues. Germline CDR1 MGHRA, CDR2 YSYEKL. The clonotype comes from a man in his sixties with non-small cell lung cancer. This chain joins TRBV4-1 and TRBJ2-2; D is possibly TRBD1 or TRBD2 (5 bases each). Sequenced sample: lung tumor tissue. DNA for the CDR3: TGCGCCAGCAGCCAAGCGGACGGGGACCTGTTTTTT. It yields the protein CASSQADGDLFF.